These 13 T cell receptor beta chains were all obtained from the same sample, sequenced in a study of blood T cell repertoires in COVID-19 (dated by TCRdb to 2018 to 2020). Library construction relied on the immunoSEQ multiplex PCR assay. TCRdb took over this immuneACCESS table, retaining in-frame rearrangements with V and J assigned. Such tables are incomplete; in checked studies, under half of the missing clones stem from an unresolved V gene, and the remainder is unexplained. The sample table records around 320,000 clones; over 75% of these occur just once. Around 6.9% of the sample lies in the top ten. The sequenced material came from peripheral blood. These TCRs come from a human donor in a cohort sampled during active COVID-19.

This clone was counted once. The rearrangement links TRBV6-5 to TRBJ1-5; tentative D call: TRBD1 (5 bases). The CDR3 consists of 14 residues. V lost 10 bases and J lost 5, with 18 bases in between. CDR1 is MNHEY, CDR2 SVGAGI, per germline. The CDR3 sequence: CATNRTSGDQPQHF. The CDR3 region has the DNA TGTGCCACCAATAGGACAAGTGGGGATCAGCCCCAGCATTTT.

V is TRBV6-5 and J is TRBJ2-5, with a tentative D call TRBD2 (6 bases). V dropped 4 bases and J dropped 4 bases, with 7 bases sitting between them. The CDR3 extends over 12 amino acids. Germline CDR1 and CDR2: MNHEY and SVGAGI. CDR3 amino acids: CASSWGGETQYF. The CDR3 DNA follows: TGTGCCAGCAGTTGGGGAGGAGAGACCCAGTACTTC.

This rearrangement joins TRBV30 to TRBJ1-4; tentative D call: TRBD1 (5 bases). Trimming shortened V by 0 bases and J by 7 bases, and 12 bases separated the two germline ends. CDR1 GTSNPN and CDR2 SVGIG come from the germline V gene (reference sequence). The CDR3 has 14 residues. The CDR3 DNA follows: TGTGCCTGGAGTGTAAAGGGGCGCATTGAAAAACTGTTTTTT. It yields the protein CAWSVKGRIEKLFF.

This chain connects TRBV5-1 to TRBJ1-2; D not resolved. V lost 0 bases, J lost 4 bases, and 13 bases lay in between. The CDR3 sequence is 15 residues long. Germline V gene sequence: CDR1 SGHRS, CDR2 YFSETQ. CDR3 in DNA: TGCGCCAGCAGCTTGGCCCGGGGAGGAGGCTATGGCTACACCTTC. Translation gives CASSLARGGGYGYTF.

The table lists this clone with a count of one. The rearrangement uses TRBV21-1 and TRBJ1-1; whether TRBD1, the table's D call, matches the DNA was not checked. TRBV21-1 is a recognized pseudogene. This CDR3 is built from 17 residues. CDR3 region: CASSIKGDRGKNTEAFF. CDR3 coding DNA: TGTGCCAGCAGCATCAAAGGGGACAGGGGGAAGAACACTGAAGCTTTCTTT.

This clone was detected ten times or more. V and J are TRBV12-3 or TRBV12-4 and TRBJ1-4, with 9 nucleotides matching TRBD1. The CDR3 covers 13 residues. V gave up 8 bases and J gave up 8 bases; unmatched junction bases: 6. The DNA of the CDR3 is TGTGCCAGCCTCGCGACAGGGGGAGAAAAACTGTTTTTT. Its protein is CASLATGGEKLFF.

This chain uses TRBV24-1 with TRBJ2-5; possibly TRBD1 for D (5 bases). Germline V lookup: CDR1 KGHDR, CDR2 SFDVKD. The length of the CDR3 is 19 residues. Trimming stripped 5 bases from V and 5 bases from J, with 29 bases between. CDR3 loop: CATSAGAQVMLGVVETQYF. DNA of the CDR3: TGTGCCACCAGTGCTGGGGCCCAAGTTATGCTCGGAGTTGTGGAGACCCAGTACTTC.

The chain joins TRBV5-1 to TRBJ1-1; D uncertain. V lost 0 bases and J 3 bases, leaving 6 bases between the germline ends. The germline V gene has CDR1 SGHRS and CDR2 YFSETQ. The CDR3 covers 13 residues. In DNA form, the CDR3 reads TGCGCCAGCAGCTTGGACGTAGACACTGAAGCTTTCTTT. This gives the protein CASSLDVDTEAFF.

This sequence joins TRBV10-1 and TRBJ2-3, with 12 bases aligning to TRBD2. In germline, CDR1 is WNHNN, CDR2 SYGVQD (reference sequence). Trimming at V came to 5 bases and at J to 4 bases, leaving 4 bases not matched to a gene. The CDR3 has 15 amino acids. The CDR3: CASSSLAGGPDTQYF. CDR3 DNA: TGCGCCAGCAGTTCTCTAGCGGGGGGGCCAGATACGCAGTATTTT.

In DNA, the CDR3 is TGTGCCAGCAGCCTTGGACAGGGCTGGAAATCACCCCTCCACTTT. It yields the protein CASSLGQGWKSPLHF. The J gene is TRBJ1-6, the V gene TRBV28; TRBD1 aligns across 8 bases. Germline V gene sequence: CDR1 MDHEN, CDR2 SYDVKM. With V trimmed by 6 bases and J by 10 bases, 11 bases remained unmatched. The CDR3 runs 15 residues.

There are a few counts of this clone. This chain's CDR3 is CASSSGGTEAFF. The CDR3 DNA sequence: TGTGCCAGCAGCTCGGGGGGCACTGAAGCTTTCTTT. This chain uses TRBV5-4 with TRBJ1-1; maybe TRBD1 (5 bases). The CDR3 has 12 residues. Germline CDR1 and CDR2: SGHNT and YYREEE (reference sequence). V lost 3 bases and J lost 4, with 7 bases in between.

The chain is built from TRBV30 and TRBJ2-7; 9 bases are shared with TRBD1. Unmatched junction bases numbered 9, after V lost 0 bases and J lost 9 bases. This CDR3 is built from 14 residues. Germline V gives CDR1 GTSNPN, CDR2 SVGIG (reference sequence). The CDR3 sequence: CAWSVPRQGGRQYF. Written as DNA, the CDR3 is TGTGCCTGGAGTGTACCCAGACAGGGGGGTAGGCAGTACTTC. Filled out from reference TRBV30 and TRBJ2-7, the complete variable domain reads SQTIHQWPATLVQPVGSPLSLECTVEGTSNPNLYWYRQAAGRGLQLLFYSVGIGQISSEVPQNLSASRPQDRQFILSSKKLLLSDSGFYLCAWSVPRQGGRQYFGPGTRLTVT.

The chain joins TRBV2 to TRBJ2-1, with TRBD1 matching over 8 bases. CDR3 size: 16 residues. The germline CDR1 and CDR2 sequences are SNHLY and FYNNEI. Germline trimming cut 6 bases from V and 2 bases from J; bases unmatched to any gene: 9. The CDR3 sequence is CASSNSQGATYNEQFF. The CDR3 region has the DNA TGTGCCAGCAGCAATTCCCAGGGGGCAACCTACAATGAGCAGTTCTTC.